This T cell receptor beta chain was recovered during a study of siplizumab effects on memory and regulatory T cells. Study-level findings and limits: There were only a minor fraction of alloreactive clones that mapped to unstimulated subsets.

As to this clone: Antigen unknown.

This table comes from immunoSEQ multiplex PCR, and its TCRdb copy is limited to in-frame clones, with some not included. The profile shows over 95,000 clones, about 93% of them singletons. V was shortened by 8 bases and J by 7 bases, with 20 bases between the two germline ends. This CDR3 comprises 14 residues. In germline, CDR1 is MDHEN, CDR2 SYDVKM. The rearrangement uses TRBV28 and TRBJ1-1, with a possible D match to TRBD1 (5 bases). Sequencing input: non-Treg CD4+ T cells sorted from blood. The sequence was collected from a human donor in good health. CDR3 in DNA: TGTGCCAGCTGGAGCCAGGGCTTAATTTATGAAGCTTTCTTT. Encoded protein: CASWSQGLIYEAFF.